Given below is one T cell receptor beta chain in context. Its antigen is unidentified. Here immunoSEQ multiplex PCR was the method, and the copy in TCRdb shows in-frame clones only, minus some. This sample has around 62,000 clones, with around four fifths found just once. These oral cavity squamous cell carcinomas were HPV-negative and locally advanced. Blood cells were analyzed directly, without culture or expansion. This CDR3 has 11 residues. Germline V gene data show CDR1 as SGHDT and CDR2 as YYEEEE. Trimming cost V 2 bases and J 9 bases, with 6 bases left between them. This sample was included in a study of neoadjuvant anti-PD-1 for oral cavity cancer. Study as a whole: Patients without progression received a fourth nivolumab dose around day 43, then surgical resection on days 50-56.

Whole-study findings and limits: Only three patients per response group were TCR-analyzed; validation needed.

The source is a person between 35 and 79 years old with oral cavity squamous cell carcinoma. Sequenced here: PBMCs, sampled before nivolumab (anti-PD-1) treatment. V and J are TRBV5-6 and TRBJ2-1; D is uncertain. Here the CDR3 reads CASSFNSEQFF. Written as DNA, the CDR3 is TGTGCCAGCAGCTTTAACAGTGAGCAGTTCTTC.